The sample holds many counts of the clone carrying this T cell receptor beta chain. Antigen specificity is unknown. The CDR3 regions of TCR beta were amplified from RNA transcripts. During a first-round RT-PCR of the TCR CDR3, the HTBI primer set was used. TCRdb reprocessed the multiplex PCR reads with MiXCR, giving one entry per CDR3 protein. The table includes around 600,000 distinct CDR3 sequences, about 14% detected once. This entry belongs to a study of T cells in Graves' hyperthyroidism and ophthalmopathy. Overall study context: Peripheral blood was secured at the point of initial diagnosis, before any treatment. Study results and limitations: The blood repertoire included most of the expanded thyroid clonotypes above 0.001.

V was shortened by 0 bases and J by 9 bases, with 23 bases between the two germline ends. Germline CDR1 is SQVTM and CDR2 is ANQGSEA. This CDR3 region has 16 residues. The origin of this receptor is a woman in her forties or fifties with Graves' ophthalmopathy. The sample taken for sequencing was blood. The rearrangement uses TRBV29-1 and TRBJ2-5; either TRBD1 or TRBD2 may fit D (5 bases each). The CDR3: CSVEDPRGAGRGPQYF. CDR3 DNA sequence: TGCAGCGTTGAAGACCCTAGAGGGGCAGGCCGTGGGCCCCAGTACTTC.